Listed here are 6 T cell receptor beta chains from one sample, sequenced in a study of blood T cells in healthy people across ages (dated by TCRdb to between 2015 and 2017). Preparation of the library involved 5' RACE. A second PCR of 7 to 11 cycles was performed with a sample-barcoded 5' primer and a J-beta primer mix. TCRdb handled the public reads itself, with Q25 trimming in fastp and clone calling in MiXCR, and kept productive beta chains. For every CDR3 protein sequence, its rows merge into one entry that carries the most common genes and DNA. This sample holds fewer than 2 million distinct CDR3 sequences; 39% were observed only once. More than 20% of the sample is in the top ten clones. Sequencing was performed on blood. Receptor source: a human donor in good health.

This chain connects TRBV2 to TRBJ2-3; D not certain. This CDR3 comprises 13 residues. Germline-derived CDR1 and CDR2 are SNHLY and FYNNEI. V was pared by 7 bases and J by 2 bases, with 10 bases between. CDR3 sequence: CASTREHTDTQYF. In nucleotides, the CDR3 is TGTGCCAGCACCCGTGAACACACAGATACGCAGTATTTT. Looking up the rest from reference TRBV2 and TRBJ2-3 gives the full variable domain: EPEVTQTPSHQVTQMGQEVILRCVPISNHLYFYWYRQILGQKVEFLVSFYNNEISEKSEIFDDQFSVERPDGSNFTLKIRSTKLEDSAMYFCASTREHTDTQYFGPGTRLTVL.

This clonotype was found a few times. The chain is built from TRBV7-9 and TRBJ2-7, with 8 positions matching TRBD1. J gave up 6 bases and V 10 bases, and 11 bases lay outside the gene matches. The CDR3 covers 13 residues. Germline CDR1 is SEHNR and CDR2 is FQNEAQ (reference sequence). This chain's CDR3 is CAISVWTGTEQYF. CDR3 nucleotides: TGTGCCATCTCGGTCTGGACAGGGACCGAGCAGTACTTC.

This clonotype turned up a few times. The chain has TRBV10-3 and TRBJ1-2; 9 nucleotides agree with TRBD1. CDR3 length: 12 amino acids. With 8 bases clipped from V and 7 bases from J, the junction kept 5 bases outside the gene matches. CDR1 and CDR2 from the germline V gene are ENHRY and SYGVKD. The CDR3 DNA is TGTGCCATCCAAAGGACAGGGGTTGGCTACACCTTC. Translating gives CAIQRTGVGYTF.

Only a few counts were recorded for this clonotype. The V gene is TRBV6-5, the J gene TRBJ2-7; 7 bases are shared with TRBD2. Germline V gene lookup returns CDR1 MNHEY and CDR2 SVGAGI. Trimming at V came to 2 bases and at J to 3 bases, leaving 10 bases not matched to a gene. This CDR3 has 16 amino acids. This chain's CDR3 is CASSYLRGGLNYEQYF. CDR3 bases: TGTGCCAGCAGTTACCTCCGCGGGGGTCTGAACTACGAGCAGTACTTC.

This clonotype occurred many times. This chain joins TRBV7-2 and TRBJ2-5; no clear D gene. The CDR3 sequence is 14 residues long. CDR1 and CDR2 (germline): SGHTA, FQGNSA. The V end was cut by 1 base, the J end by 4 bases, with 10 bases between. The CDR3 sequence is CASSLVPMGETQYF. DNA for the CDR3: TGTGCCAGCAGCTTAGTTCCTATGGGAGAGACCCAGTACTTC.

This clonotype was recorded once. The rearrangement links TRBV10-2 to TRBJ2-3; 7 nucleotides match TRBD2. The CDR3 runs to 14 residues. The germline gives CDR1 WSHSY, CDR2 SAAADI. With V trimmed by 6 bases and J by 1 base, 4 bases remained unmatched. This CDR3 is CASSRGDGTDTQYF. CDR3 DNA sequence: TGCGCCAGCAGCCGGGGGGATGGCACAGATACGCAGTATTTT.